These 30 T cell receptor beta chains share one sample of origin, sequenced in a study of OX40 agonist ivuxolimab in advanced cancers. Method: immunoSEQ multiplex PCR; TCRdb's copy keeps in-frame clones and lacks some. This sample has over 65,000 clones, with approximately 85% found just once. The sample was CD4+ or CD8+ T cells sorted from blood, taken in a trial of the OX40 agonist ivuxolimab. The receptors shown here come from an adult with an advanced solid tumor such as melanoma, head and neck, liver or kidney cancer.

The chain uses TRBV27 and TRBJ2-7; TRBD2 agrees at 13 bases. Per the germline V gene, CDR1 is MNHEY and CDR2 is SMNVEV (reference sequence). V lost 5 bases, J lost 0 bases, and 4 bases stayed unmatched. This CDR3 contains 16 residues. The chain's CDR3 is CASSIRTSGSSYEQYF. The CDR3 nucleotides read TGTGCCAGCAGTATACGGACTAGCGGGAGCTCCTACGAGCAGTACTTC.

This clone was counted a single time. The chain has TRBV21-1 and TRBJ1-3. TRBV21-1 is labeled a pseudogene. There are 15 residues in the CDR3. The CDR3 DNA follows: TGTGCCAGCAGCTTTGGAGCCAGCTCTGGAAACACCATATATTTT. This encodes CASSFGASSGNTIYF.

The chain recombines TRBV19 with TRBJ2-3; no clear D gene. Germline CDR1 and CDR2: LNHDA and SQIVND (reference sequence). V dropped 5 bases and J dropped 0 bases, with 15 bases sitting between them. This CDR3 region has 16 residues. The CDR3 DNA sequence: TGTGCCAGTAGTCCTGGCGGAAGCTTTAGCACAGATACGCAGTATTTT. Encoded protein: CASSPGGSFSTDTQYF.

The chain recombines TRBV5-1 with TRBJ2-7, with 16 bases aligning to TRBD2. Germline V gives CDR1 SGHRS, CDR2 YFSETQ. V dropped 0 bases and J dropped 2; count of bases not matched to a gene: 2. The CDR3 runs 17 residues. The CDR3 DNA follows: TGCGCCAGCAGCTTGGTGGGACTAGCGGGGGGGCCCTACGAGCAGTACTTC. As protein: CASSLVGLAGGPYEQYF. The full variable domain, with the rest looked up from reference TRBV5-1 and TRBJ2-7, is KAGVTQTPRYLIKTRGQQVTLSCSPISGHRSVSWYQQTPGQGLQFLFEYFSETQRNKGNFPGRFSGRQFSNSRSEMNVSTLELGDSALYLCASSLVGLAGGPYEQYFGPGTRLTVT.

This sequence joins TRBV7-3 and TRBJ2-1; possible D gene TRBD2, 5 bases. Germline V CDR1 and CDR2: SGHTA, FQGTGA. V lost 0 bases and J 2 bases, leaving 5 bases between the germline ends. There are 14 residues in the CDR3. CDR3 protein: CASSLTGAYNEQFF. In DNA form, the CDR3 reads TGTGCCAGCAGCTTAACGGGAGCCTACAATGAGCAGTTCTTC.

The CDR3 sequence is CASSGGQGSTDTQYF. DNA of the CDR3: TGTGCCAGCAGTGGCGGACAGGGGAGCACAGATACGCAGTATTTT. The V call is TRBV28, the J call TRBJ2-3; 9 positions agree with TRBD1. CDR3 length: 15 amino acids. Germline loops: CDR1 MDHEN, CDR2 SYDVKM. Germline trimming cut 5 bases from V and 0 bases from J; bases unmatched to any gene: 3.

This clone was seen once. This chain links TRBV11-2 with TRBJ1-3, with D maybe TRBD1 (5 bases). The CDR3 length is 17 residues. Germline assignment: CDR1 SGHAT and CDR2 FQNNGV. Trimming took off 5 bases at V and 0 bases at J, with 17 bases between the two ends. CDR3 in amino acids: CASSGLQGPSSGNTIYF. CDR3 in DNA: TGTGCCAGCAGCGGGCTTCAGGGCCCGAGCTCTGGAAACACCATATATTTT. Full variable domain (outside the CDR3, taken from reference TRBV11-2 and TRBJ1-3): EAGVAQSPRYKIIEKRQSVAFWCNPISGHATLYWYQQILGQGPKLLIQFQNNGVVDDSQLPKDRFSAERLKGVDSTLKIQPAKLEDSAVYLCASSGLQGPSSGNTIYFGEGSWLTVV.

This clone was found once. This rearrangement joins TRBV28 to TRBJ2-2; D is ambiguous. This CDR3 has 12 amino acids. V was clipped by 11 bases and J by 5 bases, with 12 bases between them. The germline gives CDR1 MDHEN, CDR2 SYDVKM. The CDR3 region has the DNA TGTGCCTTTTCAACATCAACCGGGGAGCTGTTTTTT. Translated, it gives CAFSTSTGELFF. Variable domain in full (rest from reference TRBV28 and TRBJ2-2): DVKVTQSSRYLVKRTGEKVFLECVQDMDHENMFWYRQDPGLGLRLIYFSYDVKMKEKGDIPEGYSVSREKKERFSLILESASTNQTSMYLCAFSTSTGELFFGEGSRLTVL.

The chain carries TRBV4-1 and TRBJ2-6; D is unresolved. CDR3 length: 14 amino acids. The ends were cut back, 5 bases at V and 4 bases at J, with 9 bases in the middle. Germline V gives CDR1 MGHRA, CDR2 YSYEKL. The CDR3 bases are TGCGCCAGCAGCATTGGGTCGGGGGCCAACGTCCTGACTTTC. Protein: CASSIGSGANVLTF.

This sequence joins TRBV9 and TRBJ2-1, with TRBD1 matching over 7 bases. V dropped 0 bases and J dropped 6; count of bases not matched to a gene: 9. Germline loops: CDR1 SGDLS, CDR2 YYNGEE. CDR3 size: 16 residues. The CDR3 bases are TGTGCCAGCAGCGTAGAGACAGGGTCTTTTATCAATGAGCAGTTCTTC. This translates into CASSVETGSFINEQFF.

The chain is built from TRBV10-3 and TRBJ2-5, with no clear D. Germline CDR1 is ENHRY and CDR2 is SYGVKD. Trimming shortened V by 7 bases and J by 5 bases, and 20 bases separated the two germline ends. This CDR3 contains 15 residues. CDR3 amino acids: CAIKQERKGSETQYF. CDR3 sequence (DNA): TGTGCCATCAAGCAGGAGCGCAAAGGATCGGAGACCCAGTACTTC.

The chain recombines TRBV11-3 with TRBJ2-3, with D maybe TRBD2 (5 bases). Per germline, CDR1 SGHNT and CDR2 YENEEA. V lost 5 bases, J lost 4 bases, and 10 bases lay in between. The CDR3 extends over 13 amino acids. CDR3 DNA sequence: TGTGCCAGCAGCGTCCTAGCTTCAGATACGCAGTATTTT. Residues: CASSVLASDTQYF. Together with reference TRBV11-3 and TRBJ2-3, the CDR3 gives the full variable domain: EAGVVQSPRYKIIEKKQPVAFWCNPISGHNTLYWYLQNLGQGPELLIRYENEEAVDDSQLPKDRFSAERLKGVDSTLKIQPAELGDSAVYLCASSVLASDTQYFGPGTRLTVL.

CDR3 sequence: CASSLGAQETQYF. In DNA, the CDR3 is TGTGCCAGCAGCTTGGGCGCCCAAGAGACCCAGTACTTC. This chain links TRBV5-4 with TRBJ2-5, with D unclear. CDR1 SGHNT and CDR2 YYREEE come from the germline V gene (reference sequence). The CDR3 is 13 residues long. Between the trimmed V and J ends, which lost 0 bases and 1 base, there was a span of 4 bases.

This clone was recorded a few times. The genes are TRBV7-9 and TRBJ1-1, with D hard to call. The length of the CDR3 is 14 residues. Trimming removed 2 bases at V and 4 bases at J, with 11 bases between. Germline V CDR1 and CDR2: SEHNR, FQNEAQ (reference sequence). CDR3 DNA sequence: TGTGCCAGCAGCTTACTGATGCCCGTCACTGAAGCTTTCTTT. It specifies CASSLLMPVTEAFF.

The gene calls are TRBV30 and TRBJ2-1; 14 bases align to TRBD2. CDR3 length equals 17 residues. The V segment lost 4 bases and the J segment 0 bases; nucleotides outside the gene matches: 5. Germline CDR1 GTSNPN, CDR2 SVGIG (reference sequence). CDR3 DNA sequence: TGTGCCTGGACTCCCGGGACTAGCGGGAGCTCCTACAATGAGCAGTTCTTC. Protein sequence: CAWTPGTSGSSYNEQFF.

The V gene is TRBV18, the J gene TRBJ1-5, with D maybe TRBD1 (5 bases). CDR1 is KGHSH and CDR2 is LQKENI in the germline V gene. V was shortened by 3 bases and J by 4 bases, with 22 bases between the two germline ends. The CDR3 covers 18 residues. The chain's CDR3 is CASSPIPFPQGSNQPQHF. The DNA for the CDR3 is TGTGCCAGCTCACCCATACCCTTCCCTCAGGGTAGTAATCAGCCCCAGCATTTT. The complete variable domain, with remaining parts taken from reference TRBV18 and TRBJ1-5, reads NAGVMQNPRHLVRRRGQEARLRCSPMKGHSHVYWYRQLPEEGLKFMVYLQKENIIDESGMPKERFSAEFPKEGPSILRIQQVVRGDSAAYFCASSPIPFPQGSNQPQHFGDGTRLSIL.

The rearrangement links TRBV5-5 to TRBJ1-5; tentatively, D is TRBD1 (5 bases). This CDR3 is 14 amino acids long. V was trimmed by 7 bases and J by 0 bases, leaving 11 bases between them. Germline loops: CDR1 SGHKS, CDR2 YYEKEE (reference sequence). CDR3 nucleotides: TGTGCCAGCCACCGGGACGTTAGCAATCAGCCCCAGCATTTT. It specifies CASHRDVSNQPQHF.

The chain employs TRBV19 and TRBJ2-1; 7 nucleotides agree with TRBD1. The V and J ends lost 5 bases and 0 bases, in that order; junction bases with no gene match: 4. CDR3 length equals 15 residues. CDR1 and CDR2 (germline): LNHDA, SQIVND (reference sequence). The DNA for the CDR3 is TGTGCCAGTAGTCTGACAGGGACCTCCTACAATGAGCAGTTCTTC. Amino acid sequence: CASSLTGTSYNEQFF.

V gene TRBV7-9 combines with J gene TRBJ2-1; D possibly matches TRBD1 or TRBD2 (5 bases each). The CDR3 covers 13 residues. Per germline, CDR1 SEHNR and CDR2 FQNEAQ (reference sequence). V was cut by 4 bases and J by 14 bases, with 18 bases left in between. As DNA, the CDR3 is TGTGCCAGCAGCTCAGTAAGGGCAGGGACGGAGTTCTTC. Amino acid sequence: CASSSVRAGTEFF.

The genes are TRBV30 and TRBJ1-5; D unresolved. The CDR3 is 13 residues long. Germline values: CDR1 GTSNPN, CDR2 SVGIG (reference sequence). Trimming shortened V by 1 base and J by 1 base, and 5 bases separated the two germline ends. The DNA for the CDR3 is TGTGCCTGGAGTGCCGGGAGCAATCAGCCCCAGCATTTT. This encodes CAWSAGSNQPQHF.

The chain recombines TRBV6-5 with TRBJ2-2; D may correspond to TRBD1 or TRBD2 (5 bases each). The CDR3 sequence is 13 residues long. V was clipped by 1 base and J by 5 bases, with 5 bases between them. Germline V lookup: CDR1 MNHEY, CDR2 SVGAGI. Here the CDR3 DNA reads TGTGCCAGCAGTTACTGGGGGACCGGGGAGCTGTTTTTT. Its protein product is CASSYWGTGELFF.

The CDR3 sequence is CASSLRRNEKLFF. The CDR3 DNA reads as TGTGCCAGCAGTTTACGGAGGAATGAAAAACTGTTTTTT. The gene calls are TRBV27 and TRBJ1-4; D is unresolved. Germline V CDR1 and CDR2: MNHEY, SMNVEV (reference sequence). The ends were cut back, 2 bases at V and 5 bases at J, with 6 bases in the middle. CDR3 size: 13 residues. The full variable domain, with the rest looked up from reference TRBV27 and TRBJ1-4, is EAQVTQNPRYLITVTGKKLTVTCSQNMNHEYMSWYRQDPGLGLRQIYYSMNVEVTDKGDVPEGYKVSRKEKRNFPLILESPSPNQTSLYFCASSLRRNEKLFFGSGTQLSVL.

The chain links TRBV11-2 to TRBJ1-5, with 8 bases that match TRBD1. Germline CDR1 reads SGHAT; CDR2 reads FQNNGV. The length of the CDR3 is 17 residues. The junction had 8 bases not matched to a gene; V was cut back by 4 bases and J by 0 bases. The CDR3 here is CASSSDRGIGSNQPQHF. The CDR3 DNA reads TGTGCCAGCAGCTCCGACAGGGGTATCGGTAGCAATCAGCCCCAGCATTTT. The full variable domain, with the rest looked up from reference TRBV11-2 and TRBJ1-5, is EAGVAQSPRYKIIEKRQSVAFWCNPISGHATLYWYQQILGQGPKLLIQFQNNGVVDDSQLPKDRFSAERLKGVDSTLKIQPAKLEDSAVYLCASSSDRGIGSNQPQHFGDGTRLSIL.

The chain combines TRBV5-1 with TRBJ2-1; tentatively, D is TRBD2 (6 bases). Trimming took off 0 bases at V and 10 bases at J, with 14 bases between the two ends. This CDR3 spans 14 amino acids. Per germline, CDR1 SGHRS and CDR2 YFSETQ. The CDR3 nucleotides read TGCGCCAGCAGCTTGGCCGAGGGCGGGAAGGAGCAGTTCTTC. This codes for CASSLAEGGKEQFF.

This clone has just one count. The chain has TRBV15 and TRBJ2-2, with a possible D match to TRBD2 (5 bases). With 5 bases removed from V and 1 base from J, the gap between germline ends came to 11 bases. The CDR3 spans 15 residues. Per the germline V gene, CDR1 is LNHNV and CDR2 is YYDKDF (reference sequence). CDR3 bases: TGTGCCACCAGCGGCGGAGGACTGAACACCGGGGAGCTGTTTTTT. This translates into CATSGGGLNTGELFF. The variable domain in full, with the rest retrieved from reference TRBV15 and TRBJ2-2, is DAMVIQNPRYQVTQFGKPVTLSCSQTLNHNVMYWYQQKSSQAPKLLFHYYDKDFNNEADTPDNFQSRRPNTSFCFLDIRSPGLGDTAMYLCATSGGGLNTGELFFGEGSRLTVL.

J is TRBJ2-7 and V is TRBV7-8, with D possibly being TRBD1 (5 bases). The germline V gene has CDR1 SGHVS and CDR2 FQNEAQ. Trimming took 2 bases from V and 1 from J, leaving 15 bases between them. The CDR3 sequence is 16 residues long. As DNA, the CDR3 is TGTGCCAGCAGCTTAAGGGGTCTGGGCCGTTCCTACGAGCAGTACTTC. Encoded protein: CASSLRGLGRSYEQYF.

This sequence joins TRBV5-1 and TRBJ2-1; D is unclear. Per germline, CDR1 SGHRS and CDR2 YFSETQ. The CDR3 spans 14 residues. V was trimmed by 5 bases and J by 5 bases, leaving 14 bases between them. The CDR3 region is CASRGDPLNNEQFF. CDR3 bases: TGCGCCAGCAGAGGAGACCCCTTAAACAATGAGCAGTTCTTC.

J is TRBJ1-2 and V is TRBV6-6; D is undetermined. The CDR3 is 15 residues long. Germline lookup yields CDR1 MNHNY and CDR2 SVGAGI (reference sequence). The V end lost 0 bases, the J end lost 4 bases, and 12 bases lay between the germline ends. Written as DNA, the CDR3 is TGTGCCAGCAGTTACTCTATCGCCGTGGCCTATGGCTACACCTTC. Residues: CASSYSIAVAYGYTF.

This clone was recorded once. A junction end diverges from the germline sequence, so it may reflect a read error. The chain combines TRBV6-1 with TRBJ1-5; D may be TRBD1 (5 bases). The CDR3 runs to 16 residues. Germline V gene data show CDR1 as MNHNS and CDR2 as SASEGT. CDR3 in DNA: TGCGCCAGCAGTGAAGGGGCCAGTCAGGATAATCAGCCCCAGCATTTT. Amino acids: CASSEGASQDNQPQHF.

This rearrangement joins TRBV10-3 to TRBJ1-4; no reliable D call. Trimming left V 3 bases short and J 7 bases short, with 12 bases between. The germline V gene has CDR1 ENHRY and CDR2 SYGVKD. The CDR3 totals 14 residues. The CDR3: CAISEGSGSEKLFF. The CDR3 DNA is TGTGCCATCAGTGAAGGGTCCGGTAGTGAAAAACTGTTTTTT.